The 32 T cell receptor beta chains below all came from one sample that was sequenced in a study of cytomegalovirus exposure and HLA in healthy donors. Vbeta (60) and Jbeta (13) primers were used in the PCR. Only in-frame clones appear in the TCRdb table, and some are missing; sequencing was by immunoSEQ multiplex PCR. The top ten hold about 5% of the sample, which has roughly 97,000 clones, roughly 10% seen once. The source material was PBMCs. Every receptor here comes from a man in his fifties or sixties in good health and CMV-seropositive.

In this sample, this clone turned up a few times. The chain couples TRBV28 to TRBJ2-7; D ambiguous. The CDR3 length is 11 residues. The ends were cut back, 3 bases at V and 6 bases at J, with 6 bases in the middle. Germline CDR1 and CDR2: MDHEN and SYDVKM. CDR3 coding DNA: TGTGCCAGCAGTTTTCTGCGCGAGCAGTACTTC. Translated, it gives CASSFLREQYF.

This chain uses TRBV30 with TRBJ2-3, with TRBD2 matching 9 bases. Germline CDR1 reads GTSNPN; CDR2 reads SVGIG (reference sequence). V lost 8 bases and J lost 5; bases outside the gene matches: 17. The CDR3 runs 16 residues. CDR3 nucleotides: TGTGCCGGGCTCCCCCCCGGCGGGAGGGCCAAAGATACGCAGTATTTT. It encodes CAGLPPGGRAKDTQYF. Full variable domain (rest looked up from reference TRBV30 and TRBJ2-3): SQTIHQWPATLVQPVGSPLSLECTVEGTSNPNLYWYRQAAGRGLQLLFYSVGIGQISSEVPQNLSASRPQDRQFILSSKKLLLSDSGFYLCAGLPPGGRAKDTQYFGPGTRLTVL.

This clone was counted between two and nine times. The V call is TRBV10-3, the J call TRBJ1-1, with 9 bases identical to TRBD1. There are 13 residues in the CDR3. The junction had 10 bases not matched to a gene; V was cut back by 6 bases and J by 11 bases. From germline, CDR1 is ENHRY and CDR2 SYGVKD. In DNA, the CDR3 is TGTGCCATCAGGGGGGGACAGGGAAGCGAGGCTTTCTTT. This sequence encodes CAIRGGQGSEAFF.

This clone has a handful of counts. This rearrangement joins TRBV30 to TRBJ2-1; 11 nucleotides agree with TRBD2. This CDR3 is built from 16 residues. Trimming removed 3 bases from V and 0 bases from J; junction bases left unmatched: 4. Germline V gene lookup returns CDR1 GTSNPN and CDR2 SVGIG (reference sequence). DNA for the CDR3: TGTGCCTGGAGGGGACTAGCGGACATCTCCTACAATGAGCAGTTCTTC. Translating gives CAWRGLADISYNEQFF.

The chain links TRBV28 to TRBJ1-3; D not resolved. In germline, CDR1 is MDHEN, CDR2 SYDVKM. The CDR3 contains 14 residues. The ends were cut back, 2 bases at V and 4 bases at J, with 9 bases in the middle. In nucleotides, the CDR3 is TGTGCCAGCAGTTTAGCGGGGTCGGGAAACACCATATATTTT. Translation: CASSLAGSGNTIYF. Together with reference TRBV28 and TRBJ1-3, the CDR3 gives the full variable domain: DVKVTQSSRYLVKRTGEKVFLECVQDMDHENMFWYRQDPGLGLRLIYFSYDVKMKEKGDIPEGYSVSREKKERFSLILESASTNQTSMYLCASSLAGSGNTIYFGEGSWLTVV.

V usage is TRBV7-6 and J usage is TRBJ2-7; TRBD2 matches 7 bases. The V and J ends lost 3 bases and 4 bases, in that order; junction bases with no gene match: 15. This CDR3 spans 17 amino acids. Germline CDR1 SGHVS, CDR2 FNYEAQ. As DNA, the CDR3 is TGTGCCAGCAGCTTGCCTGCCGGGCTAGCGGATTCTTACGAGCAGTACTTC. Encoded protein: CASSLPAGLADSYEQYF.

This clone was detected only a few times. The rearrangement links TRBV6-6 to TRBJ2-1; D might be TRBD1 (5 bases). V was trimmed by 6 bases and J by 0 bases, leaving 15 bases between them. Germline CDR1 and CDR2: MNHNY and SVGAGI (reference sequence). This CDR3 is 16 amino acids long. The CDR3 DNA reads TGTGCCAGCAGGTCCGTTCTAGGGGACTCCTACAATGAGCAGTTCTTC. The encoded protein is CASRSVLGDSYNEQFF.

A few counts support this clone. The chain recombines TRBV18 with TRBJ2-5, with unresolved D. Germline values: CDR1 KGHSH, CDR2 LQKENI. Trimming cost V 0 bases and J 5 bases, with 7 bases left between them. The CDR3 covers 13 residues. The CDR3 loop reads CASSPPSWETQYF. CDR3 nucleotides: TGTGCCAGCTCACCACCGAGTTGGGAGACCCAGTACTTC.

This clone was detected a few times. The rearrangement links TRBV4-3 to TRBJ2-5, with 9 bases matching TRBD2. The CDR3 has 17 residues. The ends lost 0 bases at V and 5 bases at J; junction bases unmatched: 10. Germline CDR1 LGHNA, CDR2 YSLEER. The CDR3 protein is CASSQDGLRGRGETQYF. CDR3 in DNA: TGCGCCAGCAGCCAAGATGGGTTGCGCGGGAGGGGCGAGACCCAGTACTTC.

The V gene is TRBV6-5, the J gene TRBJ1-3, with 7 bases that match TRBD1. After removal of 4 bases from V and 2 bases from J, the junction contained 8 bases not matched to a gene. The length of the CDR3 is 16 residues. CDR1 and CDR2 from the germline V gene are MNHEY and SVGAGI. This CDR3 reads CASSLTGVFTGNTIYF. The CDR3 region has the DNA TGTGCCAGCAGTTTAACAGGGGTATTCACTGGAAACACCATATATTTT.

The chain has TRBV19 and TRBJ1-1; 9 nucleotides agree with TRBD1. The CDR3 has 15 residues. J gave up 4 bases and V 2 bases, and 5 bases lay outside the gene matches. Germline CDR1 is LNHDA and CDR2 is SQIVND (reference sequence). As DNA, the CDR3 is TGTGCCAGTAGTATACACAGGGGGCTGGTCACTGAAGCTTTCTTT. It is translated as CASSIHRGLVTEAFF.

This chain joins TRBV9 and TRBJ1-4; D gene ambiguous. Trimming cost V 0 bases and J 8 bases, with 11 bases left between them. The CDR3 contains 14 residues. Germline V gene data show CDR1 as SGDLS and CDR2 as YYNGEE. The CDR3 coding sequence is TGTGCCAGCAGCGTAGGCCCCATGGCCGAAAAACTGTTTTTT. It is translated as CASSVGPMAEKLFF.

This clone has a handful of counts. The chain employs TRBV30 and TRBJ2-3; D gene uncertain. CDR3 length: 11 residues. The germline V gene encodes CDR1 GTSNPN and CDR2 SVGIG (reference sequence). V lost 3 bases, J lost 4 bases, and 5 bases lay in between. The CDR3 spells CAWSQADTQYF. The CDR3 DNA reads as TGTGCCTGGAGCCAGGCAGATACGCAGTATTTT. Drawing the rest from reference TRBV30 and TRBJ2-3, the complete variable domain is SQTIHQWPATLVQPVGSPLSLECTVEGTSNPNLYWYRQAAGRGLQLLFYSVGIGQISSEVPQNLSASRPQDRQFILSSKKLLLSDSGFYLCAWSQADTQYFGPGTRLTVL.

This sequence joins TRBV7-3 and TRBJ2-3, with TRBD2 matching 9 bases. The CDR3 has 15 residues. The trim removed 5 bases at V and 6 bases at J, leaving 9 bases unmatched. The V gene's germline CDR1 is SGHTA and CDR2 FQGTGA. The CDR3 nucleotides are TGTGCCAGCAGCCCGCGACTAGCGGAAGGGGATACGCAGTATTTT. It encodes CASSPRLAEGDTQYF.

V usage is TRBV9 and J usage is TRBJ1-3; 8 bases fit TRBD1. Trimming took 3 bases from V and 4 from J; bases not matched to a gene: 6. CDR3 length: 15 residues. Germline V CDR1 and CDR2: SGDLS, YYNGEE. This CDR3 reads CASSAGQGYGNTIYF. CDR3 sequence (DNA): TGTGCCAGCAGCGCCGGACAGGGTTACGGAAACACCATATATTTT.

The chain couples TRBV5-3 to TRBJ2-2; TRBD2 aligns across 10 bases. TRBV5-3 is marked as an open reading frame, function uncertain. The CDR3 consists of 16 residues. With V trimmed by 2 bases and J by 1 base, 2 bases remained unmatched. CDR3 in amino acids: CARSFLAGENTGELFF. In DNA, the CDR3 is TGTGCCAGAAGCTTTCTAGCGGGAGAGAACACCGGGGAGCTGTTTTTT.

The chain recombines TRBV4-2 with TRBJ1-2; D is ambiguous. This CDR3 is built from 20 residues. Trimming took 0 bases from V and 3 from J, leaving 26 bases between them. Germline CDR1 LGHNA, CDR2 YNFKEQ. CDR3 sequence reads: CASSQDYRSNVHTFDYGYTF. CDR3 DNA: TGTGCCAGCAGCCAAGATTATAGGAGTAATGTCCACACATTTGACTATGGCTACACCTTC.

This clone was observed a handful of times. The CDR3, as DNA: TGTGCCATCAGTCCCTCGAGCTCCTACGAGCAGTACTTC. Translated, it gives CAISPSSSYEQYF. This chain connects TRBV10-3 to TRBJ2-7; no firm D call. The CDR3 spans 13 residues. The germline V and J ends were trimmed by 5 bases and 0 bases, with 8 bases remaining between them. Germline V lookup: CDR1 ENHRY, CDR2 SYGVKD.

The chain links TRBV5-1 to TRBJ2-3; D unclear. V was trimmed by 4 bases and J by 0 bases, leaving 15 bases between them. CDR3 size: 16 residues. CDR1 and CDR2 (germline): SGHRS, YFSETQ. The CDR3 bases are TGCGCCAGCAGCAGAGGCCAACAAGACAGCACAGATACGCAGTATTTT. It codes for CASSRGQQDSTDTQYF.

In its sample, this clone was seen a few times. V and J are TRBV19 and TRBJ2-6; weak D call: TRBD1 (5 bases). Trimming took off 5 bases at V and 0 bases at J, with 11 bases between the two ends. The CDR3 loop spans 16 amino acids. The germline CDR1 and CDR2 sequences are LNHDA and SQIVND (reference sequence). The CDR3 loop reads CASSSHRTSGANVLTF. The CDR3 DNA follows: TGTGCCAGTAGTTCTCACAGGACCTCTGGGGCCAACGTCCTGACTTTC. Based on the CDR3 plus reference TRBV19 and TRBJ2-6, the full variable domain is DGGITQSPKYLFRKEGQNVTLSCEQNLNHDAMYWYRQDPGQGLRLIYYSQIVNDFQKGDIAEGYSVSREKKESFPLTVTSAQKNPTAFYLCASSSHRTSGANVLTFGAGSRLTVL.

This clone was counted only a few times. V gene TRBV7-2 combines with J gene TRBJ1-2; no definite D call. Germline CDR1 reads SGHTA; CDR2 reads FQGNSA. CDR3 length: 14 residues. V gave up 3 bases and J gave up 8 bases, with 16 bases separating them. CDR3 sequence reads: CASSFSREGYGYTF. In nucleotides, the CDR3 is TGTGCCAGCAGCTTTTCTAGGGAGGGATACGGCTACACCTTC.

There are a few counts of this clone. One junction end does not reproduce the germline sequence, and a read error may be involved. The V and J genes are TRBV6-1 and TRBJ2-7, with D possibly matching TRBD2 (5 bases). The CDR3 runs to 13 residues. The germline V gene encodes CDR1 MNHNS and CDR2 SASEGT. The CDR3 protein is CASSEAPLARADF. The DNA for the CDR3 is TGTGCCAGCAGTGAAGCCCCCCTAGCTCGGGCCGATTTC.

The chain combines TRBV2 with TRBJ2-7, with 14 positions matching TRBD2. There are 16 residues in the CDR3. Trimming cost V 11 bases and J 3 bases; bases outside gene matches: 12. Germline CDR1 is SNHLY and CDR2 is FYNNEI. The CDR3 DNA reads as TGTGCCGTAACGTCCGGGACTAGCGGGAGTGGCTACGAGCAGTACTTC. This translates into CAVTSGTSGSGYEQYF.

The chain links TRBV11-2 to TRBJ2-2; D gene uncertain. Deletions cut 0 bases from V and 4 bases from J, with 6 bases between. This CDR3 comprises 14 residues. The germline V gene has CDR1 SGHAT and CDR2 FQNNGV. In nucleotides, the CDR3 is TGTGCCAGCAGCTTAGATATGGCCACCGGGGAGCTGTTTTTT. This encodes CASSLDMATGELFF.

The rearrangement uses TRBV10-1 and TRBJ2-1; a weak D match, TRBD2 (5 bases). This CDR3 has 17 amino acids. The V gene lost 5 bases and the J gene lost 5 bases, with 22 bases spanning the gap. Germline V gene data show CDR1 as WNHNN and CDR2 as SYGVQD (reference sequence). The CDR3 bases are TGCGCCAGCAGTACCCACGTACTCGGGAAAGGGCACAATGAGCAGTTCTTC. Translated: CASSTHVLGKGHNEQFF.

This clone turned up a few times. The chain carries TRBV28 and TRBJ2-7; TRBD2 matches 8 bases. This CDR3 spans 13 amino acids. J was trimmed by 2 bases and V by 10 bases; bases with no gene match: 7. Looked up from germline, CDR1 is MDHEN and CDR2 is SYDVKM. This CDR3 reads CATARGGTYEQYF. The CDR3 nucleotides are TGTGCCACCGCTCGGGGGGGGACCTACGAGCAGTACTTC.

The chain has TRBV6-1 and TRBJ2-3; D is possibly TRBD1 (6 bases). Germline V CDR1 and CDR2: MNHNS, SASEGT. The CDR3 loop spans 13 amino acids. V lost 6 bases, J lost 3 bases, and 10 bases lay in between. The CDR3 spells CASSDRITDTQYF. CDR3 sequence (DNA): TGTGCCAGCAGCGACAGGATAACAGATACGCAGTATTTT.

The table lists this clone with a few counts. This chain connects TRBV28 to TRBJ2-7; a possible D gene is TRBD1 (5 bases). Germline values: CDR1 MDHEN, CDR2 SYDVKM. CDR3 length: 16 residues. The V end lost 0 bases, the J end lost 2 bases, and 14 bases lay between the germline ends. CDR3 in amino acids: CASSLWTGPRAYEQYF. The DNA for the CDR3 is TGTGCCAGCAGTTTATGGACCGGACCCAGGGCCTACGAGCAGTACTTC.

This clone showed up just a few times. The chain couples TRBV11-3 to TRBJ1-1; D ambiguous. The CDR3 extends over 13 amino acids. Germline V lookup: CDR1 SGHNT, CDR2 YENEEA. The V end was cut by 6 bases, the J end by 5 bases, with 13 bases between. CDR3 amino acids: CASRGDSGTEAFF. The CDR3 DNA sequence: TGTGCCAGCAGGGGAGACTCGGGGACTGAAGCTTTCTTT. The full variable domain, rest sourced from reference TRBV11-3 and TRBJ1-1, is EAGVVQSPRYKIIEKKQPVAFWCNPISGHNTLYWYLQNLGQGPELLIRYENEEAVDDSQLPKDRFSAERLKGVDSTLKIQPAELGDSAVYLCASRGDSGTEAFFGQGTRLTVV.

This clone was counted a few times. The chain has TRBV6-1 and TRBJ1-2; possible D gene TRBD1, 6 bases. V was trimmed by 6 bases and J by 8 bases, leaving 19 bases between them. Germline V gene data show CDR1 as MNHNS and CDR2 as SASEGT. The CDR3 covers 14 residues. As DNA, the CDR3 is TGTGCCAGCAGCCTGGACAGTTGGGTCGGCGGCTACACCTTC. Protein product: CASSLDSWVGGYTF.

This clone has a handful of counts. J is TRBJ2-1 and V is TRBV19; TRBD2 matches at 10 bases. Trimming cost V 1 base and J 6 bases; bases outside gene matches: 6. Germline values: CDR1 LNHDA, CDR2 SQIVND (reference sequence). The length of the CDR3 is 16 residues. DNA for the CDR3: TGTGCCAGTAGTATAGCGGCTAGCGGGAGATCCAATGAGCAGTTCTTC. This translates into CASSIAASGRSNEQFF.

The V and J genes are TRBV5-1 and TRBJ1-5; D gene unclear. V was clipped by 0 bases and J by 2 bases, with 3 bases between them. The V gene's germline CDR1 is SGHRS and CDR2 YFSETQ. This CDR3 has 13 residues. The CDR3: CASSLAGNQPQHF. The CDR3 DNA is TGCGCCAGCAGCTTGGCCGGCAATCAGCCCCAGCATTTT.